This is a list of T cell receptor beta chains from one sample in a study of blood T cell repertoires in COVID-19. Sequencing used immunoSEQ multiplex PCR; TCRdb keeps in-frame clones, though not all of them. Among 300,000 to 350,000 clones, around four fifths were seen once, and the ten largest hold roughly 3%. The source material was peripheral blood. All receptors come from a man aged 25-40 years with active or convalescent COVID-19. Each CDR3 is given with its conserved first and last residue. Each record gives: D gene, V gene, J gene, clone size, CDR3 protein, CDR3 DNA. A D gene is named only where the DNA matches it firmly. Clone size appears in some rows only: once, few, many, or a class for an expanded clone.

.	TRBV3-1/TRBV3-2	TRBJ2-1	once	CASSHSYNEQFF	TGTGCCAGCAGCCACAGCTACAATGAGCAGTTCTTC
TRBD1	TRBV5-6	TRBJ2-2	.	CASSLGDRGSTGELFF	TGTGCCAGCAGCTTGGGGGACAGGGGGAGCACCGGGGAGCTGTTTTTT
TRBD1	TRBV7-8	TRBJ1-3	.	CASSRDRDSGNTIYF	TGTGCCAGCAGCCGCGACAGGGACTCTGGAAACACCATATATTTT
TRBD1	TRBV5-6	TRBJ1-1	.	CASSSDRGEGTEAFF	TGTGCCAGCAGCAGTGACAGGGGCGAGGGCACTGAAGCTTTCTTT
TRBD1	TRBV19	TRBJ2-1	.	CASSNDRGGEQFF	TGTGCCAGTAGTAACGACAGGGGCGGTGAGCAGTTCTTC
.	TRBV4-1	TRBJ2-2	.	CASSLRRGTGELFF	TGCGCCAGCAGCCTTAGGAGGGGAACCGGGGAGCTGTTTTTT
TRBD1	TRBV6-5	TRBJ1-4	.	CASSQGGNEKLFF	TGTGCCAGCAGTCAGGGGGGTAATGAAAAACTGTTTTTT
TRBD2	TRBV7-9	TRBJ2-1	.	CASSLAGEQRFF	TGTGCCAGCAGCTTGGCGGGGGAACAGCGGTTCTTC
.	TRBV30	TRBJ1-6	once	CAWSVRGYSPLHF	TGTGCCTGGAGTGTTAGGGGCTACTCACCCCTCCACTTT
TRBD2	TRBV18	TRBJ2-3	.	CASSPGTSGGADTQYF	TGTGCCAGCTCACCGGGGACTAGCGGGGGTGCCGATACGCAGTATTTT
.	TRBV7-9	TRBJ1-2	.	CASSLVAATGYGYTF	TGTGCCAGCAGCTTAGTCGCGGCGACTGGGTATGGCTACACCTTC
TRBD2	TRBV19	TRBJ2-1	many	CASSMPSGGNNEQFF	TGTGCCAGTAGTATGCCTAGCGGGGGTAACAATGAGCAGTTCTTC
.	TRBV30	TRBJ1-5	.	CAWSTGNQPQHF	TGTGCCTGGAGTACGGGGAATCAGCCCCAGCATTTT
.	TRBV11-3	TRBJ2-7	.	CASSLEQGSYEQYF	TGTGCCAGCAGCTTAGAACAGGGCTCCTACGAGCAGTACTTC
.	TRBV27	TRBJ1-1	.	CASSLATGNTEAFF	TGTGCCAGCAGTCTCGCGACAGGGAACACTGAAGCTTTCTTT
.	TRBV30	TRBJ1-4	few	CAWSVGGTNEKLFF	TGTGCCTGGAGTGTCGGGGGAACTAATGAAAAACTGTTTTTT
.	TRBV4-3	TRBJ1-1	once	CASSQDQRELDTEAFF	TGCGCCAGCAGCCAAGATCAACGGGAATTGGACACTGAAGCTTTCTTT
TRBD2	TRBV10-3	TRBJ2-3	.	CAISEYPSGAPGERIDTQYF	TGTGCCATCAGTGAGTACCCTAGCGGGGCCCCCGGAGAGCGAATAGATACGCAGTATTTT
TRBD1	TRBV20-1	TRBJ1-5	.	CSASSPGGGSQPQHF	TGCAGTGCTAGTAGTCCAGGAGGGGGCAGTCAGCCCCAGCATTTT
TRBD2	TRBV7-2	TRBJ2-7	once	CASSPIAGLGEQYF	TGTGCCAGCAGCCCTATAGCGGGGCTGGGGGAGCAGTACTTC
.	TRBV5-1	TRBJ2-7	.	CASSSDSTYEQYF	TGCGCCAGCAGCTCCGACAGTACCTACGAGCAGTACTTC
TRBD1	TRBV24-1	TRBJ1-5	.	CATEGRGPGQPQHF	TGTGCCACCGAGGGCAGGGGGCCCGGCCAGCCCCAGCATTTT
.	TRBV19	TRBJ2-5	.	CASSIGRVRQETQYF	TGTGCCAGTAGTATAGGACGGGTCCGTCAAGAGACCCAGTACTTC
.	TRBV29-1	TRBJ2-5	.	CSVARTGDLETQYF	TGCAGCGTCGCCCGCACGGGGGACCTAGAGACCCAGTACTTC
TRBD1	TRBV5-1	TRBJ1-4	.	CASSRQGGGEKLFF	TGCGCCAGCAGCCGACAGGGAGGAGGAGAAAAACTGTTTTTT
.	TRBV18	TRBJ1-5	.	CASSPGGADQPQHF	TGTGCCAGCTCACCGGGCGGGGCCGATCAGCCCCAGCATTTT
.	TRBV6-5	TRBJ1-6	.	CASSYSGRGGGSPLHF	TGTGCCAGCAGTTACTCGGGTCGCGGGGGGGGTTCACCCCTCCACTTT
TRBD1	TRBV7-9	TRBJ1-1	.	CASSPGGQRAFF	TGTGCCAGCAGCCCTGGGGGACAGCGAGCTTTCTTT
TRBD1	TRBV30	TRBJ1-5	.	CAWRATGGYQPQHF	TGTGCCTGGAGGGCGACAGGGGGTTATCAGCCCCAGCATTTT
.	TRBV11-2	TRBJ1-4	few	CASSTGPSGLTRELFF	TGTGCCAGCAGCACAGGGCCGAGCGGATTAACCAGGGAACTGTTTTTT
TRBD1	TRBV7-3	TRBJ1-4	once	CASRPGQGGEKLFF	TGTGCCAGCAGGCCTGGACAGGGAGGCGAAAAACTGTTTTTT
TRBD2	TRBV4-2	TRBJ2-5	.	CASSMQREAETQYF	TGTGCCAGCAGCATGCAGCGGGAGGCAGAGACCCAGTACTTC
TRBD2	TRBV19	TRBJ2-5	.	CASSMEGGETQYF	TGTGCCAGTAGTATGGAGGGAGGGGAGACCCAGTACTTC
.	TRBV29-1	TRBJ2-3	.	CSVEGWRVGTDTQYF	TGCAGCGTTGAAGGCTGGCGGGTAGGCACAGATACGCAGTATTTT
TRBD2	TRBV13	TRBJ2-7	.	CASSLEGLVFEQYF	TGTGCCAGCAGCTTAGAGGGACTAGTATTCGAGCAGTACTTC
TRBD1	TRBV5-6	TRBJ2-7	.	CASSRDRGVEQYF	TGTGCCAGCAGCCGGGACAGGGGGGTCGAGCAGTACTTC
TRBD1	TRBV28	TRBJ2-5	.	CASSLRVGLGQGFETQYF	TGTGCCAGCAGTTTACGGGTAGGATTAGGACAGGGGTTTGAGACCCAGTACTTC